This entry lists 18 T cell receptor beta chains sequenced from one sample in a study of shared clonotypes between healthy human individuals (dated by TCRdb to between 2020 and 2021). Libraries were built with the immunoSEQ multiplex PCR assay. TCRdb retrieved this table from immuneACCESS and kept in-frame rearrangements only. Not all clones are present; in checked studies, unresolved V genes account for under half, and no reason is known for the remainder. This sample is represented by some 2,000,000 clones; roughly 95% of them were singletons. About 0.13% of the sample is taken by the ten largest. Sequenced input: naive CD4+ T cells sorted from blood. The intended sense of this specimen's cell subset or site label: CD45RA+ positively selected. These receptors all come from a man aged 18 to 30 in good health.

The rearrangement uses TRBV10-3 and TRBJ1-2, with D possibly matching TRBD1 (5 bases). The germline gives CDR1 ENHRY, CDR2 SYGVKD. V was cut by 4 bases and J by 4 bases, with 16 bases left in between. The CDR3 loop spans 15 amino acids. The CDR3 bases are TGTGCCATCAGTGGTGAAGCAGGGAATCCCTATGGCTACACCTTC. It is translated as CAISGEAGNPYGYTF.

This chain links TRBV30 with TRBJ1-2, with a weak D call TRBD1 (5 bases). Germline values: CDR1 GTSNPN, CDR2 SVGIG (reference sequence). V lost 3 bases to trimming and J lost 0 bases, with 14 bases between them. The CDR3 covers 15 residues. In DNA form, the CDR3 reads TGTGCCTGGAGGATGTGGGGGACGACTAACTATGGCTACACCTTC. Residues: CAWRMWGTTNYGYTF.

The V gene is TRBV6-6, the J gene TRBJ2-7, with TRBD1 matching over 9 bases. The junction had 6 bases not matched to a gene; V was cut back by 6 bases and J by 3 bases. The CDR3 runs 14 residues. Germline values: CDR1 MNHNY, CDR2 SVGAGI (reference sequence). The CDR3 loop reads CASSSQGADYEQYF. CDR3 in DNA: TGTGCCAGCAGCTCACAGGGGGCGGACTACGAGCAGTACTTC.

The V call is TRBV5-1, the J call TRBJ2-2; TRBD1 matches 8 bases. The CDR3 sequence is 15 residues long. CDR1 and CDR2 from the germline V gene are SGHRS and YFSETQ. The V segment lost 4 bases and the J segment 2 bases; nucleotides outside the gene matches: 4. The CDR3 sequence is CASSMGQVNTGELFF. In nucleotides, the CDR3 is TGCGCCAGCAGCATGGGACAGGTTAACACCGGGGAGCTGTTTTTT.

This chain uses TRBV10-3 with TRBJ2-1; D unclear. The germline V gene has CDR1 ENHRY and CDR2 SYGVKD. Trimming left V 5 bases short and J 8 bases short, with 10 bases between. CDR3 length equals 12 residues. The CDR3 sequence: CAISTKPHEQFF. The CDR3 DNA follows: TGTGCCATCAGTACCAAGCCTCATGAGCAGTTCTTC.

The CDR3 region is CASSGGGRSNEQFF. The CDR3 DNA follows: TGTGCCAGTAGTGGGGGCGGGAGATCCAATGAGCAGTTCTTC. The rearrangement uses TRBV19 and TRBJ2-1; TRBD2 might be the D (7 bases). V dropped 5 bases and J dropped 6 bases, with 14 bases sitting between them. Germline-derived CDR1 and CDR2 are LNHDA and SQIVND (reference sequence). The CDR3 has 14 residues.

A note on this clone: At the DNA level, this CDR3 is encoded by other sequences in the same sample as well. The J gene is TRBJ1-1, the V gene TRBV2, with D uncertain. Germline loops: CDR1 SNHLY, CDR2 FYNNEI. The V gene lost 7 bases and the J gene lost 2 bases, with 5 bases spanning the gap. This CDR3 spans 11 amino acids. The CDR3 reads CASTGNTEAFF. The CDR3 region has the DNA TGTGCCAGCACCGGAAACACTGAAGCTTTCTTT.

This clone was picked up a small number of times. This chain links TRBV7-8 with TRBJ1-5; D unclear. CDR1 and CDR2 from the germline V gene are SGHVS and FQNEAQ. V lost 5 bases and J lost 8, with 10 bases in between. This CDR3 comprises 12 residues. In DNA form, the CDR3 reads TGTGCCAGCAGCATTTCTCGCGAGCCCCAGCATTTT. Encoded protein: CASSISREPQHF.

The chain links TRBV6-6 to TRBJ1-4; D gene unclear. V lost 0 bases to trimming and J lost 8 bases, with 16 bases between them. Per the germline V gene, CDR1 is MNHNY and CDR2 is SVGAGI (reference sequence). The CDR3 is 16 amino acids. The CDR3 DNA is TGTGCCAGCAGTTACTCGATGTCAGGACTGGGCGAAAAACTGTTTTTT. Protein product: CASSYSMSGLGEKLFF.

The rearrangement links TRBV30 to TRBJ1-4; D call uncertain. This CDR3 contains 12 residues. V was trimmed by 4 bases and J by 8 bases, leaving 11 bases between them. Germline V CDR1 and CDR2: GTSNPN, SVGIG (reference sequence). The CDR3 bases are TGTGCCTGGAATAGAGGACCAGAAAAACTGTTTTTT. This gives the protein CAWNRGPEKLFF.

This clone came up once. The genes are TRBV7-9 and TRBJ1-5, with TRBD1 matching 7 bases. The trim removed 2 bases at V and 3 bases at J, leaving 4 bases unmatched. Germline V gene lookup returns CDR1 SEHNR and CDR2 FQNEAQ (reference sequence). The CDR3 consists of 15 residues. Here the CDR3 reads CASSLLTGDNQPQHF. The CDR3 coding sequence is TGTGCCAGCAGCTTATTAACAGGGGACAATCAGCCCCAGCATTTT.

The rearrangement links TRBV6-6 to TRBJ1-5, with 10 bases lining up with TRBD1. Germline trimming cut 0 bases from V and 6 bases from J; bases unmatched to any gene: 5. The germline CDR1 and CDR2 sequences are MNHNY and SVGAGI (reference sequence). CDR3 size: 16 residues. The CDR3 is CASSYSIGTGAQPQHF. Here the CDR3 DNA reads TGTGCCAGCAGTTACTCGATAGGGACAGGGGCTCAGCCCCAGCATTTT.

The CDR3 is CASSPRGAEQFF. DNA for the CDR3: TGTGCCAGCTCACCGAGGGGGGCCGAGCAGTTCTTC. The genes are TRBV18 and TRBJ2-1; TRBD1 or TRBD2 may be the D gene (6 bases each). Germline loops: CDR1 KGHSH, CDR2 LQKENI. V was trimmed by 3 bases and J by 10 bases, leaving 10 bases between them. The CDR3 runs 12 residues.

The rearrangement links TRBV5-4 to TRBJ1-1, with 11 bases identical to TRBD1. Germline V gives CDR1 SGHNT, CDR2 YYREEE (reference sequence). The CDR3 is made up of 13 amino acids. Losses at the gene ends were 4 bases for V and 6 bases for J; bases not matched to a gene: 2. CDR3 DNA: TGTGCCAGCAGCCGGACAGGGGGCCCTGAAGCTTTCTTT. It specifies CASSRTGGPEAFF.

The genes are TRBV7-2 and TRBJ2-7; D is unclear. The CDR3 is 11 residues long. The germline CDR1 and CDR2 sequences are SGHTA and FQGNSA. V was trimmed by 8 bases and J by 2 bases, leaving 7 bases between them. In nucleotides, the CDR3 is TGTGCCAGCGGAACCGCCTACGAGCAGTACTTC. This sequence encodes CASGTAYEQYF.

V gene TRBV5-1 combines with J gene TRBJ2-3; possibly TRBD2 for D (6 bases). CDR3 length equals 14 residues. Trimming took off 7 bases at V and 2 bases at J, with 14 bases between the two ends. The V gene's germline CDR1 is SGHRS and CDR2 YFSETQ. The CDR3 nucleotides read TGCGCCAGCGATTCGGGACTGATCACAGATACGCAGTATTTT. Its protein product is CASDSGLITDTQYF.

The chain employs TRBV29-1 and TRBJ2-5, with 9 positions matching TRBD2. Germline values: CDR1 SQVTM, CDR2 ANQGSEA. With V trimmed by 7 bases and J by 5 bases, 8 bases remained unmatched. CDR3 length: 13 amino acids. In nucleotides, the CDR3 is TGCAGCGCATTGGGACTAGCTGGTGAGACCCAGTACTTC. Translated: CSALGLAGETQYF.

The chain carries TRBV4-1 and TRBJ1-5; 7 nucleotides agree with TRBD1. CDR1 is MGHRA and CDR2 is YSYEKL in the germline V gene. This CDR3 is 14 amino acids long. The V and J ends lost 1 base and 9 bases, in that order; junction bases with no gene match: 6. The CDR3 sequence is CASSQAQGITPQHF. CDR3 bases: TGCGCCAGCAGCCAAGCACAGGGGATTACGCCCCAGCATTTT.